The following is a T cell receptor beta chain sequence with its context. Its target is unknown. Germline V lookup: CDR1 LGHNA, CDR2 YNFKEQ. V dropped 0 bases and J dropped 6 bases, with 9 bases sitting between them. The CDR3 has 15 residues. Both 60 Vbeta primers and 13 Jbeta primers went into the PCR. Profiled with immunoSEQ multiplex PCR; TCRdb holds only in-frame clones, not every one. Of around 110,000 clones listed, roughly 80% were seen once; the top ten hold approximately 23%. This record belongs to a study of cytomegalovirus exposure and HLA in healthy donors. Findings and limits, study-wide: The authors considered a cluster of highly shared sequence variants likely to be a sequencing artifact. Sequencing depth roughly uniform across donors was assumed in presence/absence analyses. Per a later analysis, HLA-associated TCR beta chains showed more clonal expansion than other, equally common TCR beta chains. Altogether, about 160 TCR beta chains were recorded as cytomegalovirus-associated.

The gene calls are TRBV4-2 and TRBJ1-6, with unresolved D. What was sequenced was PBMCs. This sequence was found in a man aged 25 to 40 in good health and CMV-seropositive. The CDR3 nucleotides read TGTGCCAGCAGCCAAGACCTCTCACTTAATTCACCCCTCCACTTT. Its translation: CASSQDLSLNSPLHF.